This T cell receptor (beta chain) was found in a study of post-analysis software for immune sequencing data. Whole-study results and caveats: About 5 TRBV segments were significantly more frequent in patients than in controls. TRBV5-6, TRBV5-1 and TRBV20-1 were among these segments.

TCR beta cDNA libraries had unique molecular identifiers. TCRdb reprocessed the PCR reads with MiXCR, giving one entry per CDR3 protein. Of some 690,000 distinct CDR3 sequences listed, 59% are singletons. As to this clonotype: Its cognate antigen is unknown.

Germline V gene sequence: CDR1 SGHKS, CDR2 YYEKEE (reference sequence). The CDR3 spans 15 residues. With V trimmed by 3 bases and J by 2 bases, 2 bases remained unmatched. This sequence was found in a girl aged 2 to 9 with multiple sclerosis. This sequence joins TRBV5-5 and TRBJ2-6, with 7 bases fitting TRBD2. Sequenced material: blood. The CDR3 loop reads CASSSRGAGANVLTF. CDR3 DNA sequence: TGTGCCAGCAGCTCCCGGGGGGCTGGGGCCAACGTCCTGACTTTC.